This entry describes one T cell receptor (beta chain). The target antigen is unknown. The sample is drawn from a study of PD-1 blockade in classical Hodgkin lymphoma. Findings of the study overall: A significant rise in TCR diversity was seen by C4D1 for CD4+ cells but not for CD8+ cells. Complete responders' diversity at baseline resembled that of newly diagnosed patients.

Only in-frame clones appear in the TCRdb table, and some are missing; sequencing was by immunoSEQ multiplex PCR. Of around 30,000 clones in the sample, around four fifths were seen once. After autologous stem cell transplantation all patients relapsed, and prior brentuximab vedotin exposure differed between cohorts. The CDR3 is 14 residues long. Trimming at V came to 5 bases and at J to 8 bases, leaving 11 bases not matched to a gene. Germline lookup yields CDR1 KGHSH and CDR2 LQKENI. The clonotype comes from a human donor with classical Hodgkin lymphoma. This chain joins TRBV18 and TRBJ1-2, with 7 bases lining up with TRBD1. The specimen comprised peripheral blood mononuclear cells (PBMCs), sampled at baseline. CDR3: CASSARGGGDGYTF. In DNA form, the CDR3 reads TGTGCCAGCTCAGCTCGGGGAGGGGGCGACGGCTACACCTTC.